Shown below are 4 T cell receptor beta chains from a single sample sequenced in a study of T cell responses to AZD1222 COVID-19 vaccine. TCRdb's copy holds only in-frame clones and misses some; the assay was immunoSEQ multiplex PCR. The sample contains fewer than 150,000 clones, 93% of which appear only once. The sequencing here drew on peripheral blood, taken on day 0 of AZD1222 vaccination. The receptors come from an adult in good health.

The CDR3 DNA is TGTGCCAGCAGCCACGGACCTGGCTACACCTTC. Protein sequence: CASSHGPGYTF. The chain carries TRBV7-9 and TRBJ1-2; D is unclear. CDR3 length equals 11 residues. Trimming stripped 5 bases from V and 7 bases from J, with 8 bases between. Germline V gene data show CDR1 as SEHNR and CDR2 as FQNEAQ (reference sequence).

This CDR3 is CASSFSAQGYYMNTEAFF. The DNA for the CDR3 is TGTGCCAGCAGCTTTTCAGCCCAGGGATACTACATGAACACTGAAGCTTTCTTT. The rearrangement links TRBV5-6 to TRBJ1-1, with D tentatively TRBD1 (5 bases). CDR1 is SGHDT and CDR2 is YYEEEE in the germline V gene. Trimming shortened V by 2 bases and J by 0 bases, and 20 bases separated the two germline ends. This CDR3 comprises 18 residues.

This chain uses TRBV27 with TRBJ2-7; 10 positions agree with TRBD1. Trimming removed 0 bases from V and 6 bases from J; junction bases left unmatched: 5. Germline CDR1 and CDR2: MNHEY and SMNVEV (reference sequence). The CDR3 length is 15 residues. The CDR3 nucleotides read TGTGCCAGCAGTTTATCCGTGACAGGGGGCGGCGAGCAGTACTTC. It yields the protein CASSLSVTGGGEQYF.

The chain is built from TRBV7-9 and TRBJ2-1; D is unclear. The germline gives CDR1 SEHNR, CDR2 FQNEAQ (reference sequence). V lost 0 bases, J lost 8 bases, and 14 bases lay in between. The CDR3 sequence is 15 residues long. As DNA, the CDR3 is TGTGCCAGCAGCTTAGCATTAGGGCAGCGCGATGAGCAGTTCTTC. Translated: CASSLALGQRDEQFF.